This T cell receptor beta chain was sequenced in a study of PD-1 blockade in classical Hodgkin lymphoma. For the study at large: Nivolumab dosed at 3 mg/kg went to patients intravenously every 2 weeks.

Study outcomes and limitations: With respect to the repertoire differences, their causes, possibly disease activity or prior therapy, remain undefined.

Time point meaning: cycle 4 day 1 (C4D1), after 5 to 7 weeks of nivolumab. Every one of the patients relapsed after autologous stem cell transplantation (brentuximab vedotin exposure was variable). CD8+ T cell isolation from thawed PBMCs was performed by magnetic negative selection. V was cut by 3 bases and J by 8 bases, with 19 bases left in between. The CDR3 contains 15 residues. Germline V gene data show CDR1 as SEHNR and CDR2 as FQNEAQ (reference sequence). Assay used: immunoSEQ multiplex PCR; TCRdb lists only in-frame clones, some missing. The sample consists of about 4,000 clones, 50% to 80% of them appearing once. As for this clone: As yet, its antigen is unknown.

The rearrangement uses TRBV7-9 and TRBJ1-2, with a tentative D call TRBD1 (5 bases). The receptor was isolated from a human donor with classical Hodgkin lymphoma. Sequenced here: CD8+ T cells from blood, sampled before the fourth cycle of nivolumab. The DNA for the CDR3 is TGTGCCAGCAGCTTGGTGCCAGGGCGAACAGAAGGCTACACCTTC. As protein: CASSLVPGRTEGYTF.